This TCR beta chain comes out of a study of metastatic and nonmetastatic thyroid tumors. TCRdb reanalyzed the PCR reads with MiXCR. The data hold over 70,000 clones, with roughly 18% observed a single time. The V end lost 4 bases, the J end lost 7 bases, and 8 bases lay between the germline ends. In germline, CDR1 is MNHNS, CDR2 SASEGT. This CDR3 has 12 amino acids. This clone was seen ten or more times. Until they underwent thyroid surgery, no patient had received any treatment. The receptor comes from a female donor with papillary thyroid cancer or a benign thyroid nodule (not recorded which). Some clones in this sample may be carry-over from other donors' samples. The J gene is TRBJ2-1, the V gene TRBV6-1; no definite D call. Sequenced: blood. Written as DNA, the CDR3 is TGTGCCAGCAGTGGGGGATGGAATGAGCAGTTCTTC. This codes for CASSGGWNEQFF.